This T cell receptor beta chain was identified during a study of identical twins' blood T cells. The CDR3 contains 14 residues. Trimming cost V 7 bases and J 0 bases, with 12 bases left between them. Germline V gene lookup returns CDR1 ENHRY and CDR2 SYGVKD. In its sample, this clonotype was seen a few times. As processed by the authors: Each library had roughly 2.2 to 4 million CDR3 reads and about 100,000 to nearly 550,000 clonotypes. TCRdb used MiXCR to reprocess the 5' RACE reads, holding one entry per CDR3 protein. The V and J calls reflect TCRdb's pipeline rather than the authors' work. The table has 350,000 to 450,000 distinct CDR3 sequences, roughly 27% seen once; the top ten hold about 6.1%.

The material sequenced was PBMCs. The V gene is TRBV10-3, the J gene TRBJ1-1; TRBD1 might be the D (5 bases). This clonotype was obtained from a woman aged 18-50 years in good health. The DNA of the CDR3 is TGTGCCATCAAGGTAGGGGACTTGAACACTGAAGCTTTCTTT. Translated, it gives CAIKVGDLNTEAFF.